One and the same sample provided the 29 T cell receptor beta chains below, sequenced in a study of neurological immune-mediated disorders. TCRdb processed the 5' RACE reads anew with MiXCR; each CDR3 protein has one entry. This sample has about 14,000 distinct CDR3 sequences, with roughly 10% found just once. What was sequenced was PBMCs. All receptors come from a woman aged 35 to 49 in good health.

This clonotype was counted many times. The rearrangement uses TRBV5-1 and TRBJ2-5; maybe TRBD2 (5 bases). Germline CDR1 is SGHRS and CDR2 is YFSETQ. The V end lost 0 bases, the J end lost 5 bases, and 8 bases lay between the germline ends. CDR3 length: 13 residues. CDR3 loop: CASSLAGLETQYF. CDR3 DNA: TGCGCCAGCAGCTTGGCCGGACTCGAGACCCAGTACTTC.

The sample holds many counts of this clonotype. The V and J genes are TRBV28 and TRBJ2-7, with D possibly called TRBD1 or TRBD2 (5 bases each). CDR1 and CDR2 from the germline V gene are MDHEN and SYDVKM. The CDR3 has 13 residues. Trimming took off 4 bases at V and 6 bases at J, with 13 bases between the two ends. The CDR3 DNA reads TGTGCCAGCAGTTCCCCCCCGGGGCGCGAGCAGTACTTC. Protein sequence: CASSSPPGREQYF. The whole variable domain, filled in from reference TRBV28 and TRBJ2-7, reads DVKVTQSSRYLVKRTGEKVFLECVQDMDHENMFWYRQDPGLGLRLIYFSYDVKMKEKGDIPEGYSVSREKKERFSLILESASTNQTSMYLCASSSPPGREQYFGPGTRLTVT.

There are many counts of this clonotype. The chain has TRBV5-1 and TRBJ2-7; D is undetermined. The CDR3 contains 15 residues. The germline V and J ends were trimmed by 0 bases and 4 bases, with 14 bases remaining between them. Germline lookup yields CDR1 SGHRS and CDR2 YFSETQ. The CDR3 loop is CASSLEGNPSYEQYF. The CDR3 DNA sequence: TGCGCCAGCAGCTTGGAAGGGAACCCTTCTTACGAGCAGTACTTC.

Ten or more counts support this clonotype. This chain uses TRBV20-1 with TRBJ2-1; perhaps TRBD2 as D (6 bases). With 2 bases removed from V and 5 bases from J, the gap between germline ends came to 16 bases. In germline, CDR1 is DFQATT, CDR2 SNEGSKA (reference sequence). This CDR3 region has 15 residues. The CDR3 DNA is TGCAGTGCTAGATACCCGGGACTTTATGACAATGAGCAGTTCTTC. Translated, it gives CSARYPGLYDNEQFF.

This clonotype was seen many times. The J gene is TRBJ2-1, the V gene TRBV27; no definite D call. V gave up 3 bases and J gave up 2 bases, with 14 bases separating them. The CDR3 runs 16 residues. The V gene's germline CDR1 is MNHEY and CDR2 SMNVEV (reference sequence). This CDR3 reads CASSFHGAAPYNEQFF. The CDR3 DNA follows: TGTGCCAGCAGTTTCCATGGAGCTGCGCCCTACAATGAGCAGTTCTTC.

Many counts were recorded for this clonotype. V and J are TRBV27 and TRBJ2-7; 11 nucleotides agree with TRBD1. The trim removed 1 base at V and 4 bases at J, leaving 3 bases unmatched. Germline CDR1 is MNHEY and CDR2 is SMNVEV (reference sequence). This CDR3 spans 15 amino acids. The CDR3 nucleotides read TGTGCCAGCAGTTTATTGGACAGGGGGCGGTACGAGCAGTACTTC. It codes for CASSLLDRGRYEQYF.

This clonotype appeared many times. The chain has TRBV20-1 and TRBJ2-1, with D possibly being TRBD2 (6 bases). Looked up from germline, CDR1 is DFQATT and CDR2 is SNEGSKA (reference sequence). V was clipped by 6 bases and J by 2 bases, with 11 bases between them. This CDR3 has 13 residues. This CDR3 reads CSAKRLAYNEQFF. DNA for the CDR3: TGCAGTGCGAAGAGACTAGCCTACAATGAGCAGTTCTTC.

There are many counts of this clonotype. J is TRBJ2-3 and V is TRBV9; a weak D match, TRBD1 (6 bases). Trimming stripped 0 bases from V and 4 bases from J, with 15 bases between. The V gene's germline CDR1 is SGDLS and CDR2 YYNGEE. The CDR3 is 16 residues long. The CDR3 sequence: CASSVATGSSSDTQYF. The CDR3 region has the DNA TGTGCCAGCAGCGTAGCCACAGGGAGTAGTTCAGATACGCAGTATTTT.

At least ten counts were recorded for this clonotype. The CDR3 protein is CASTPLDRTYYNEQFF. CDR3 nucleotide sequence: TGTGCCAGCACACCGCTGGACAGAACCTATTACAATGAGCAGTTCTTC. The chain recombines TRBV28 with TRBJ2-1; D is possibly TRBD1 (6 bases). The CDR3 extends over 16 amino acids. The ends were cut back, 7 bases at V and 4 bases at J, with 20 bases in the middle. Germline V gene sequence: CDR1 MDHEN, CDR2 SYDVKM.

This clonotype has a count of ten or more. The chain links TRBV20-1 to TRBJ1-2, with 10 nucleotides matching TRBD1. The germline CDR1 and CDR2 sequences are DFQATT and SNEGSKA (reference sequence). The V gene end was trimmed by 5 bases and the J gene end by 7 bases; junction bases not matched to a gene: 13. The CDR3 is 15 residues long. The CDR3 here is CSAVQDRGIISGYTF. CDR3 coding DNA: TGCAGTGCTGTACAGGACAGGGGGATTATTAGTGGCTACACCTTC.

This clonotype was detected many times. The rearrangement joins TRBV28 to TRBJ1-4; 7 bases are shared with TRBD1. Germline V lookup: CDR1 MDHEN, CDR2 SYDVKM. The CDR3 is made up of 16 amino acids. The ends lost 6 bases at V and 3 bases at J; junction bases unmatched: 10. The CDR3, as DNA: TGTGCCAGCAGCCGTCTTGACAGGGCGTCTAATGAAAAACTGTTTTTT. This encodes CASSRLDRASNEKLFF.

This clonotype was observed at least ten times. The rearrangement uses TRBV9 and TRBJ2-7; D is unclear. The CDR3 sequence is 13 residues long. Trimming took off 2 bases at V and 0 bases at J, with 6 bases between the two ends. Looked up from germline, CDR1 is SGDLS and CDR2 is YYNGEE. CDR3 in amino acids: CASSVSTSYEQYF. CDR3 DNA sequence: TGTGCCAGCAGCGTTAGCACCTCCTACGAGCAGTACTTC.

This clonotype was detected many times. CDR3 region: CASSYAWGTDTQYF. The CDR3 nucleotides are TGTGCCAGCAGCTACGCCTGGGGAACAGATACGCAGTATTTT. The rearrangement links TRBV7-2 to TRBJ2-3; D gene uncertain. Per the germline V gene, CDR1 is SGHTA and CDR2 is FQGNSA. The CDR3 is 14 residues long. Trimming took off 4 bases at V and 3 bases at J, with 11 bases between the two ends.

The chain joins TRBV5-1 to TRBJ2-7; no definite D call. The CDR3 is 14 residues long. V was shortened by 3 bases and J by 3 bases, with 13 bases between the two germline ends. Germline CDR1 SGHRS, CDR2 YFSETQ. The CDR3 spells CASSSYTDGYEQYF. The CDR3 nucleotides are TGCGCCAGCAGCTCGTACACGGACGGCTACGAGCAGTACTTC.

This chain links TRBV7-6 with TRBJ2-2, with 7 positions matching TRBD2. Trimming removed 6 bases from V and 0 bases from J; junction bases left unmatched: 4. The CDR3 sequence is 15 residues long. Germline lookup yields CDR1 SGHVS and CDR2 FNYEAQ. This CDR3 reads CASRDTSANTGELFF. DNA for the CDR3: TGTGCCAGCAGAGATACTAGCGCGAACACCGGGGAGCTGTTTTTT.

This clonotype has at least ten counts. The junction departs from the called germline gene at one end, perhaps through a read error. The CDR3 coding sequence is TGTGCCAGCAGTCAAGTTCGAGCAGATACGCAGTATTTT. Its translation: CASSQVRADTQYF. The chain couples TRBV3-1 to TRBJ2-3; D uncertain. CDR3 length equals 13 residues. Germline assignment: CDR1 LGHDT and CDR2 YNNKEL (reference sequence).

V is TRBV29-1 and J is TRBJ2-1, with 7 bases identical to TRBD1. CDR1 and CDR2 (germline): SQVTM, ANQGSEA. The CDR3 covers 15 residues. V shed 6 bases, J shed 2 bases, and the junction held 10 bases outside the gene matches. The DNA for the CDR3 is TGCAGCGTGGCCGGGACAGAGGGACCCTACAATGAGCAGTTCTTC. This encodes CSVAGTEGPYNEQFF.

This clonotype appeared many times. The rearrangement joins TRBV20-1 to TRBJ2-5; 9 bases match TRBD2. The CDR3 has 12 amino acids. Trimming cost V 5 bases and J 5 bases; bases outside gene matches: 3. The germline V gene has CDR1 DFQATT and CDR2 SNEGSKA (reference sequence). CDR3 region: CSAGLALETQYF. CDR3 in DNA: TGCAGTGCTGGACTAGCGCTGGAGACCCAGTACTTC.

This clonotype was counted ten times or more. The chain joins TRBV20-1 to TRBJ1-1; a weak D match, TRBD1 (5 bases). The CDR3 loop spans 14 amino acids. The V and J ends lost 0 bases and 6 bases respectively, with 14 bases between them. Germline V gene lookup returns CDR1 DFQATT and CDR2 SNEGSKA (reference sequence). CDR3 DNA sequence: TGCAGTGCTAGAGATGTGGGGGTGGGGGCTGAAGCTTTCTTT. Translation: CSARDVGVGAEAFF.

This clonotype has a count of ten or more. This rearrangement joins TRBV6-6 to TRBJ2-1; D gene uncertain. CDR3 length equals 14 residues. Germline V CDR1 and CDR2: MNHNY, SVGAGI (reference sequence). Trimming took 2 bases from V and 7 from J, leaving 12 bases between them. The CDR3 DNA follows: TGTGCCAGCAGTTACATTTCCCAGCTGAATGAGCAGTTCTTC. Protein product: CASSYISQLNEQFF.

This clonotype was seen at least ten times. The rearrangement joins TRBV5-1 to TRBJ2-7; D call uncertain. Trimming cost V 4 bases and J 4 bases, with 15 bases left between them. CDR1 and CDR2 (germline): SGHRS, YFSETQ. The length of the CDR3 is 14 residues. The CDR3 protein is CASSTWTGSYEQYF. The DNA for the CDR3 is TGCGCCAGCAGCACATGGACCGGTTCTTACGAGCAGTACTTC.

This clonotype was seen many times. This chain joins TRBV2 and TRBJ2-7, with D hard to call. Trimming left V 3 bases short and J 9 bases short, with 9 bases between. CDR1 is SNHLY and CDR2 is FYNNEI in the germline V gene. This CDR3 has 11 residues. This chain's CDR3 is CASSDAVAQYF. In DNA, the CDR3 is TGTGCCAGCAGTGATGCGGTTGCGCAGTACTTC.

This clonotype was found many times. The chain employs TRBV5-1 and TRBJ1-3; TRBD1 matches at 7 bases. V dropped 0 bases and J dropped 2; count of bases not matched to a gene: 8. Germline V gene data show CDR1 as SGHRS and CDR2 as YFSETQ. CDR3 length: 17 residues. In nucleotides, the CDR3 is TGCGCCAGCAGCTTGGTATCAGGGACAGTAGCTGGAAACACCATATATTTT. Its translation: CASSLVSGTVAGNTIYF.

The table lists this clonotype with many counts. The V gene is TRBV21-1, the J gene TRBJ1-5; TRBD1 reflects the table's D call only, with no check against the DNA. TRBV21-1 is marked as a pseudogene. There are 16 residues in the CDR3. The CDR3 sequence is CASSNGRGGGNQPQHF. The CDR3 nucleotides are TGTGCCAGCAGCAACGGCAGGGGAGGCGGGAATCAGCCCCAGCATTTT.

The table lists this clonotype with many counts. The chain employs TRBV15 and TRBJ1-1, with 7 bases that match TRBD1. The CDR3 is made up of 14 amino acids. Trimming at V came to 0 bases and at J to 5 bases, leaving 3 bases not matched to a gene. Germline CDR1 and CDR2: LNHNV and YYDKDF (reference sequence). CDR3 amino acids: CATSRDTGVTEAFF. The CDR3 region has the DNA TGTGCCACCAGCAGAGACACAGGGGTAACTGAAGCTTTCTTT.

The chain recombines TRBV5-1 with TRBJ1-5; TRBD1 might be the D (5 bases). Trimming took 4 bases from V and 1 from J, leaving 15 bases between them. The CDR3 runs to 16 residues. CDR1 is SGHRS and CDR2 is YFSETQ in the germline V gene. The CDR3 nucleotides are TGCGCCAGCAGCCTTGAGGGCGGGACGAGCAATCAGCCCCAGCATTTT. This codes for CASSLEGGTSNQPQHF. The full variable domain, in which reference TRBV5-1 and TRBJ1-5 provide the parts outside the CDR3, is KAGVTQTPRYLIKTRGQQVTLSCSPISGHRSVSWYQQTPGQGLQFLFEYFSETQRNKGNFPGRFSGRQFSNSRSEMNVSTLELGDSALYLCASSLEGGTSNQPQHFGDGTRLSIL.

This clonotype has ten or more counts. The chain has TRBV5-1 and TRBJ2-7; TRBD1 matches 9 bases. The CDR3 consists of 15 residues. V lost 1 base to trimming and J lost 6 bases; unmatched junction nucleotides: 8. The germline V gene has CDR1 SGHRS and CDR2 YFSETQ. CDR3 loop: CASSLPRTGVGEQYF. Written as DNA, the CDR3 is TGCGCCAGCAGCTTGCCCAGGACAGGGGTAGGCGAGCAGTACTTC.

Ten or more counts support this clonotype. This sequence joins TRBV3-1 and TRBJ1-2; unclear D gene. Germline V lookup: CDR1 LGHDT, CDR2 YNNKEL (reference sequence). The germline V and J ends were trimmed by 4 bases and 4 bases, with 10 bases remaining between them. The CDR3 extends over 13 amino acids. CDR3 bases: TGTGCCAGCAGCCCAGTTGCGGGCTATGGCTACACCTTC. Protein: CASSPVAGYGYTF.

Many counts were recorded for this clonotype. V usage is TRBV20-1 and J usage is TRBJ2-7; perhaps D is TRBD1 or TRBD2 (6 bases each). The CDR3 is 13 amino acids. The germline CDR1 and CDR2 sequences are DFQATT and SNEGSKA (reference sequence). V lost 6 bases and J 5 bases, leaving 17 bases between the germline ends. This CDR3 reads CSADEGGSNEQYF. CDR3 DNA sequence: TGCAGTGCGGACGAGGGGGGTTCCAACGAGCAGTACTTC.